The entry below describes one TCR beta chain. These data are taken from a study of CD8+ T cells in alopecia areata. V was shortened by 4 bases and J by 4 bases, with 17 bases between the two germline ends. The CDR3 extends over 16 amino acids. Germline CDR1 reads MNHNY; CDR2 reads SVGAGI (reference sequence). cDNA prepared by RNA extraction and subsequent reverse transcription served as the template for sequencing. Clones were sequenced by immunoSEQ multiplex PCR, and TCRdb holds only the in-frame ones, with some missing. The table lists around 140,000 clones, roughly three fifths of them singletons. Sorted out of PBMCs were CD4+ T cells and CD8+ T cells.

This sequence originates from a human donor with alopecia areata. The chain recombines TRBV6-6 with TRBJ2-1; D unclear. The sequenced sample was CD4+ T cells sorted from blood, obtained at week 0. The CDR3 spells CASSCAYRKLYNEQFF. CDR3 sequence (DNA): TGTGCCAGCAGTTGTGCCTACCGAAAACTTTACAATGAGCAGTTCTTC.